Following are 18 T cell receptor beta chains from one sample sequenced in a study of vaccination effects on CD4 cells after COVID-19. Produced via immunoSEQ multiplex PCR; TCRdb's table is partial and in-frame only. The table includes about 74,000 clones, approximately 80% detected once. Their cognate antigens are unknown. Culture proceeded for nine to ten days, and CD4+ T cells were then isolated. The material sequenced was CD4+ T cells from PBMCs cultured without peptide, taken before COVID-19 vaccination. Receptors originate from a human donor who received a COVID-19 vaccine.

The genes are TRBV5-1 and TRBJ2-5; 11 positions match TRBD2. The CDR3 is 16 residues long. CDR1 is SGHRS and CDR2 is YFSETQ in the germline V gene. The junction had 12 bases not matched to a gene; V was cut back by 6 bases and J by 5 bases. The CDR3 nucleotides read TGCGCCAGCAAGATCTTAGCGGGGGGGCTCCAGGAGACCCAGTACTTC. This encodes CASKILAGGLQETQYF.

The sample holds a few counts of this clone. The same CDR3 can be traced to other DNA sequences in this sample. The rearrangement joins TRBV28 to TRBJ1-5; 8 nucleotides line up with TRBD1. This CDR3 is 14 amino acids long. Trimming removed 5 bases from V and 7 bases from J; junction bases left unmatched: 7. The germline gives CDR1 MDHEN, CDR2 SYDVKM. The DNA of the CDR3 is TGTGCCAGCAGTAGTCAGGGGGCGCGGCAGCCCCAGCATTTT. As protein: CASSSQGARQPQHF.

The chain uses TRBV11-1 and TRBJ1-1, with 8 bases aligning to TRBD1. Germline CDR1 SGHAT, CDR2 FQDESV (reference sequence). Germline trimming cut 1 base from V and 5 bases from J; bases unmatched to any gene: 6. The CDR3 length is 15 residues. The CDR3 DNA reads TGTGCCAGCAGCTTAGGGGTGCAGGGGGCGACTGAAGCTTTCTTT. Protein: CASSLGVQGATEAFF.

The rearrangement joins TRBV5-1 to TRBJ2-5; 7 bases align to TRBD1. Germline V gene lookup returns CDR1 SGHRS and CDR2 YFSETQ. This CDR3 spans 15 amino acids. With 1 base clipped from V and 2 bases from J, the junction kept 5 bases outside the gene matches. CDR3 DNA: TGCGCCAGCAGCTTGCCGACAGGGCGGCAAGAGACCCAGTACTTC. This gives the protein CASSLPTGRQETQYF. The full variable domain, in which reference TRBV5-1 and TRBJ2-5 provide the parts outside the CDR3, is KAGVTQTPRYLIKTRGQQVTLSCSPISGHRSVSWYQQTPGQGLQFLFEYFSETQRNKGNFPGRFSGRQFSNSRSEMNVSTLELGDSALYLCASSLPTGRQETQYFGPGTRLLVL.

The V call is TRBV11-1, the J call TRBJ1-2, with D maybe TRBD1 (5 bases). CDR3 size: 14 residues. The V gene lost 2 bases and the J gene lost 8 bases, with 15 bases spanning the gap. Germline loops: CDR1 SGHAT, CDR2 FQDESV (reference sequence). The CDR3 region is CASSLSQAGQGYTF. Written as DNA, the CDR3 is TGTGCCAGCAGCTTATCACAGGCCGGTCAAGGCTACACCTTC.

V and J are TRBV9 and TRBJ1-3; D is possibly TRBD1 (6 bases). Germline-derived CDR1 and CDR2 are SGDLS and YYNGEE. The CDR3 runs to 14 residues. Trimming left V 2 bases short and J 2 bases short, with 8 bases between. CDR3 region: CASSVGQTGNTIYF. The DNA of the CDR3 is TGTGCCAGCAGCGTGGGACAAACTGGAAACACCATATATTTT.

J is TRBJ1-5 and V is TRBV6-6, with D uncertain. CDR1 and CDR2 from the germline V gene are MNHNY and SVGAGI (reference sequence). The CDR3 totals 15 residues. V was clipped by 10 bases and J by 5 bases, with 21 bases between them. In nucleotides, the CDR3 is TGTGCCACTGCGGAGACTGAGTATTTCGATCAGCCCCAGCATTTT. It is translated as CATAETEYFDQPQHF.

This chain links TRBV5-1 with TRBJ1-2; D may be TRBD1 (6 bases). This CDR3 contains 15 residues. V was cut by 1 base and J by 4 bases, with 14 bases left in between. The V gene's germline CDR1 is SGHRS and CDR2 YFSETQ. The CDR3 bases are TGCGCCAGCAGCTTGCAGGGGTCTGGGAGCTATGGCTACACCTTC. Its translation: CASSLQGSGSYGYTF.

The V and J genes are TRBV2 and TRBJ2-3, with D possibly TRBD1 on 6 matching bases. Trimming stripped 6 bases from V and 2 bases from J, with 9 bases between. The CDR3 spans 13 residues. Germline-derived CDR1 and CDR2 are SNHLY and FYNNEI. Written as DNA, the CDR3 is TGTGCCAGCAGCGGGACATACACAGATACGCAGTATTTT. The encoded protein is CASSGTYTDTQYF.

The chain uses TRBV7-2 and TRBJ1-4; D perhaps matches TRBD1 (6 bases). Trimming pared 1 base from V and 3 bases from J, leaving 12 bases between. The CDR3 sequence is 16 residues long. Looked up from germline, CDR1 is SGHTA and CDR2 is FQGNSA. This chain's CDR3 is CASSLGLGQPNEKLFF. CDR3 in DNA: TGTGCCAGCAGCTTAGGGTTAGGACAGCCTAATGAAAAACTGTTTTTT.

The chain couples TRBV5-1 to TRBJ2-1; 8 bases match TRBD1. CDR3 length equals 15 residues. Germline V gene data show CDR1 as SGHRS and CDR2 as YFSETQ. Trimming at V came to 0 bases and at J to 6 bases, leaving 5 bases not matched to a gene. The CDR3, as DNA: TGCGCCAGCAGCTTGGAGGTGACAGGGGCCAATGAGCAGTTCTTC. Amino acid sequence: CASSLEVTGANEQFF. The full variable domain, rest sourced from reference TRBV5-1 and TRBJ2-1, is KAGVTQTPRYLIKTRGQQVTLSCSPISGHRSVSWYQQTPGQGLQFLFEYFSETQRNKGNFPGRFSGRQFSNSRSEMNVSTLELGDSALYLCASSLEVTGANEQFFGPGTRLTVL.

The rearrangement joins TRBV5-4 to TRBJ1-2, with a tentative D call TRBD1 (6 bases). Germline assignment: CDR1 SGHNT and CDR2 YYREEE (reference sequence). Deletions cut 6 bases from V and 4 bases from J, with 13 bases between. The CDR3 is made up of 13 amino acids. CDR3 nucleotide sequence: TGTGCCAGCACCGGACAGATGAGCTATGGCTACACCTTC. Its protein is CASTGQMSYGYTF.

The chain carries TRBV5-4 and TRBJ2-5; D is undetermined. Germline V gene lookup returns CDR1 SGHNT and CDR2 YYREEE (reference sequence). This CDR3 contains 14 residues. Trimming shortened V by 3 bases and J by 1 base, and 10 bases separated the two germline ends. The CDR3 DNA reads TGTGCCAGCAGCTCCCGACCAATCCAAGAGACCCAGTACTTC. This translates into CASSSRPIQETQYF.

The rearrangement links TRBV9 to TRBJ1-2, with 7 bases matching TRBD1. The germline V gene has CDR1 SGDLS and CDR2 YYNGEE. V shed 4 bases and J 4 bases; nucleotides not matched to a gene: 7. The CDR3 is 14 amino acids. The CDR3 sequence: CASSPAGQTYGYTF. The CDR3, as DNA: TGTGCCAGCAGCCCGGCGGGACAGACCTATGGCTACACCTTC.

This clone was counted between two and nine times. The CDR3 region is CASSRQGITEAFF. The CDR3 coding sequence is TGTGCCAGCAGCCGACAGGGGATCACTGAAGCTTTCTTT. The chain links TRBV27 to TRBJ1-1; 8 bases fit TRBD1. CDR1 MNHEY and CDR2 SMNVEV come from the germline V gene (reference sequence). CDR3 length: 13 residues. V trimming: 6 bases; J trimming: 4 bases; junction bases outside the gene matches: 4.

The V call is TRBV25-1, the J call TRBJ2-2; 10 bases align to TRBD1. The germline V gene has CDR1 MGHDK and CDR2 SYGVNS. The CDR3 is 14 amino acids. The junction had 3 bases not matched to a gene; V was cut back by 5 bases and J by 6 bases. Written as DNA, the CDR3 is TGTGCCAGCAGTCGACAGGGGGCCGCCGGGGAGCTGTTTTTT. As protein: CASSRQGAAGELFF.

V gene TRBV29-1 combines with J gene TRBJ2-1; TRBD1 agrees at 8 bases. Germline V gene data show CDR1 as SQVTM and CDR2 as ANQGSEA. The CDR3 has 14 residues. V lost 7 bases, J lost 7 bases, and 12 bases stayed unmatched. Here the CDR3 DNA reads TGCAGCGCCGCGGACAGGGTTGGGGTGAATGAGCAGTTCTTC. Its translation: CSAADRVGVNEQFF.

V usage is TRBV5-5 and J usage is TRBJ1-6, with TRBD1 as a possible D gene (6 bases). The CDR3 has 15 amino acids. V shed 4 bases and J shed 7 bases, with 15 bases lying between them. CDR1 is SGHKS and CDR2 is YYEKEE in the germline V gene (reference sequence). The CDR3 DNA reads TGTGCCAGCAGCCCCTCGGGGGGCCAAAATTCACCCCTCCACTTT. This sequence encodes CASSPSGGQNSPLHF. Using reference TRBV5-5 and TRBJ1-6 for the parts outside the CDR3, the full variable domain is DAGVTQSPTHLIKTRGQQVTLRCSPISGHKSVSWYQQVLGQGPQFIFQYYEKEERGRGNFPDRFSARQFPNYSSELNVNALLLGDSALYLCASSPSGGQNSPLHFGNGTRLTVT.